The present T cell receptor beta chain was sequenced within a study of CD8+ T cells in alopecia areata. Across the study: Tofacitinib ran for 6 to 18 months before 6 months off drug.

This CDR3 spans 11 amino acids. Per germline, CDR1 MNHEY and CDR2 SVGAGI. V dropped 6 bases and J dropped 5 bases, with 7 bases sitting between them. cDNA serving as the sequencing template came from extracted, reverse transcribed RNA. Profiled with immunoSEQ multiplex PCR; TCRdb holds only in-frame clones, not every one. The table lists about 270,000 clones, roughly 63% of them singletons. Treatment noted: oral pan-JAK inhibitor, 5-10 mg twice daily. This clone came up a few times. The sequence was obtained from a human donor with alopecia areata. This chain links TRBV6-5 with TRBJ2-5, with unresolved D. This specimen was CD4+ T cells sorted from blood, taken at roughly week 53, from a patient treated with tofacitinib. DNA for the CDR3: TGTGCCAGCAGCCACGGGGAGACCCAGTACTTC. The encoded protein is CASSHGETQYF.